This is a list of T cell receptor beta chains from one sample in a study of shared clonotypes between healthy human individuals. Produced via immunoSEQ multiplex PCR; TCRdb's table is partial and in-frame only. There are approximately 1.1 million clones in the sample; approximately 80% occur only once, and under 0.6% lies in the top ten. The sequenced sample consisted of memory CD4+ T cells from PBMCs. Every receptor here comes from a man younger than 35 in good health. Some clones in this sample may be carry-over from other donors' samples. CDR3s include the opening cysteine and the closing phenylalanine or tryptophan. A D gene is named only where the DNA matches it firmly. Only some rows state a clone size, as once, few, many or a class for expanded clones.

v_gene	d_gene	j_gene	abundance	CDR3nt	CDR3aa
TRBV4-2	TRBD2	TRBJ2-3	-	TGTGCCAGCAGCCAAGTAGGACTAGCGGGAGGGGGCACAGATACGCAGTATTTT	CASSQVGLAGGGTDTQYF
TRBV2	-	TRBJ1-2	-	TGTGCCAGCACCCAAGACAGGACCTATGGCTACACCTTC	CASTQDRTYGYTF
TRBV4-1	-	TRBJ1-4	-	TGCGCCAGCAGCCAAGTAATACGGAGGGATAATGAAAAACTGTTTTTT	CASSQVIRRDNEKLFF
TRBV7-2	-	TRBJ2-7	once	TGTGCCAGCAGCTTAGCTGAACAGTCGCAGTACTTC	CASSLAEQSQYF
TRBV7-8	-	TRBJ1-5	-	TGTGCCAGCAGCTTATCTCGGGGTAGCAATCAGCCCCAGCATTTT	CASSLSRGSNQPQHF
TRBV25-1	TRBD1	TRBJ2-7	-	TGTGCCAGCAGTTCCCGTGGGACAGGGAATTACGAGCAGTACTTC	CASSSRGTGNYEQYF
TRBV9	-	TRBJ2-7	once	TGTGCCAGCAGCGCCAGGAGCTCCTACGAGCAGTACTTC	CASSARSSYEQYF
TRBV5-1	-	TRBJ2-1	-	TGCGCCAGCAGCTCCATGAGAAGCTCCTACAATGAGCAGTTCTTC	CASSSMRSSYNEQFF
TRBV5-1	TRBD1	TRBJ1-2	-	TGCGCCAGCAGCTACAGAACAGGGGGCGCGTATGGCTACACCTTC	CASSYRTGGAYGYTF
TRBV28	-	TRBJ2-7	-	TGTGCCAGCAGTTACCCAGGGATCTACGAGCAGTACTTC	CASSYPGIYEQYF
TRBV20-1	-	TRBJ2-7	-	TGCAGTACGTCCAGGACCTACGAGCAGTACTTC	CSTSRTYEQYF
TRBV28	-	TRBJ1-2	many	TGTGCCAGCAGTTTTGGGGTGGGACCCAGATTTAACTATGGCTACACCTTC	CASSFGVGPRFNYGYTF
TRBV29-1	-	TRBJ1-1	few	TGCAGCGTTGATTCGGGGACTGAAGCTTTCTTT	CSVDSGTEAFF
TRBV6-1	-	TRBJ2-7	-	TGTGCCAGCAGTGAAATCCAATCCTCTCGTTACGAGCAGTACTTC	CASSEIQSSRYEQYF
TRBV5-6	-	TRBJ2-5	few	TGTGCCAGCAGCTTGCGGGTCGCAGAGACCCAGTACTTC	CASSLRVAETQYF
TRBV27	TRBD2	TRBJ2-3	-	TGTGCCACCTTACCGATGACAGGGAAAAGCGGGAGGGCCGCTGCAGATACGCAGTATTTT	CATLPMTGKSGRAAADTQYF
TRBV15	-	TRBJ2-2	-	TGTGCCACCAGCAGAGGGGCGAGCGGGGAGCTGTTTTTT	CATSRGASGELFF
TRBV9	-	TRBJ1-6	-	TGTGCCAGCAGCGTAGCTACTAGGGGGTATAATTCACCCCTCCACTTT	CASSVATRGYNSPLHF
TRBV28	-	TRBJ2-3	-	TGTGCCAGCAGAGGTGGGGACCACGACAGCACAGATACGCAGTATTTT	CASRGGDHDSTDTQYF
TRBV6-1	-	TRBJ1-4	-	TGTGCCAGCAGCGGACTTACAACTAATGAAAAACTGTTTTTT	CASSGLTTNEKLFF
TRBV5-1	-	TRBJ1-1	-	TGCGCCAGCAGCTTGGAAGGGAGGTGGACTGAAGCTTTCTTT	CASSLEGRWTEAFF
TRBV28	TRBD1	TRBJ1-5	once	TGTGCCAGCAGAAAATCGGGACAGGGCTTTTGGCAGCCCCAGCATTTT	CASRKSGQGFWQPQHF
TRBV7-2	TRBD1	TRBJ2-2	-	TGTGCCAGCAGCATCCGGGACAGGGACACCGGGGAGCTGTTTTTT	CASSIRDRDTGELFF
TRBV7-9	-	TRBJ2-3	-	TGTGCCAGCAGCTTAGCACAGAGCACAGATACGCAGTATTTT	CASSLAQSTDTQYF
TRBV4-3	-	TRBJ2-2	-	TGCGCCAGCAGCCTGGAGGCCCGGTACGGGGAGCTGTTTTTT	CASSLEARYGELFF
TRBV2	TRBD1	TRBJ1-4	-	TGTGCCACCAGACAGGGCACTAATGAAAAACTGTTTTTT	CATRQGTNEKLFF
TRBV28	-	TRBJ2-3	many	TGTGCCAGCGTCATCGGGGGCACAGATACGCAGTATTTT	CASVIGGTDTQYF
TRBV28	-	TRBJ2-1	-	TGTGCCAGCACCCTAAGTAGCCGGGTCCGTGGTGAGCAGTTCTTC	CASTLSSRVRGEQFF
TRBV18	-	TRBJ2-5	few	TGTGCCAGCTCACCAATCGGAGGGTCCGAGACCCAGTACTTC	CASSPIGGSETQYF
TRBV5-4	-	TRBJ2-4	-	TGTGCCAGCAGCTTGGGTGGGACCGGAGACATTCAGTACTTC	CASSLGGTGDIQYF
TRBV5-1	-	TRBJ2-1	once	TGCGCCAGCAGCTTGAACAGCGCGGTCGATGAGCAGTTCTTC	CASSLNSAVDEQFF
TRBV5-4	TRBD1	TRBJ2-5	once	TGTGCCAGCAGTTCCCCCGGACAGGGCGGGGAGACCCAGTACTTC	CASSSPGQGGETQYF
TRBV5-1	-	TRBJ2-1	few	TGCGCCAGCAGCTTAGAGAGCGGCAACTACAATGAGCAGTTCTTC	CASSLESGNYNEQFF
TRBV5-4	TRBD2	TRBJ2-7	-	TGTGCCAGCAGCCCCTCTAGCGGACCCTACGAGCAGTACTTC	CASSPSSGPYEQYF
TRBV11-2	-	TRBJ1-4	-	TGTGCCAGCAGCTGGGGACAATTCGATGAAAAACTGTTTTTT	CASSWGQFDEKLFF
TRBV10-1	-	TRBJ2-1	-	TGCGCCAGCAGTGACTCGCGGACTGGGTACAATGAGCAGTTCTTC	CASSDSRTGYNEQFF
TRBV27	-	TRBJ2-3	-	TGTGCCAGCCGGGAGTTAAACTCAGATACGCAGTATTTT	CASRELNSDTQYF
TRBV7-3	-	TRBJ2-3	-	TGTGCCAGCAGCTTATCTTGGCAGAATACGCAGTATTTT	CASSLSWQNTQYF
TRBV2	-	TRBJ2-1	-	TGTGCCAGCACGGTTTATCTGAGTTACAATGAGCAGTTCTTC	CASTVYLSYNEQFF
TRBV10-2	-	TRBJ2-1	once	TGCGCCAGCAGTGAGTCGTTGGCTAGTTTGGTTCAGTTCTTC	CASSESLASLVQFF
TRBV27	-	TRBJ2-3	-	TGTGCCAGCAGTTCGAGGAGGGCCGGTGCAGATACGCAGTATTTT	CASSSRRAGADTQYF
TRBV2	-	TRBJ1-5	-	TGTGCCAGCGGCAAGGGACCCCGGACCAGTCAGCCCCAGCATTTT	CASGKGPRTSQPQHF
TRBV20-1	-	TRBJ2-5	-	TGCAGTGCTAGAGGGCCGGAGACCCAGTACTTC	CSARGPETQYF
TRBV5-1	-	TRBJ2-3	-	TGCGCCAGCAGCCGCGCCGGGAGAGAAGCAGGTGGGGGCACAGATACGCAGTATTTT	CASSRAGREAGGGTDTQYF
TRBV27	-	TRBJ1-4	-	TGTGCCAGCAGTTTCCACAGGGCTGCAACTAATGAAAAACTGTTTTTT	CASSFHRAATNEKLFF
TRBV6-1	TRBD1	TRBJ2-3	-	TGTGTGGCGGGACAGGGGACGATCACGCAGTATTTT	CVAGQGTITQYF
TRBV30	-	TRBJ2-6	-	TGTGCCTGGAGGCCCACAGGGACCGGGGCCAACGTCCTGACTTTC	CAWRPTGTGANVLTF
TRBV5-1	TRBD1	TRBJ1-2	-	TGCGCCAGCAGCCCTGGGACAGGGGACTATGGCTACACCTTC	CASSPGTGDYGYTF
TRBV11-2	TRBD1	TRBJ2-1	-	TGTGCCAGCAGGGATGACAGGGTGAGTGAGCAGTTCTTC	CASRDDRVSEQFF
TRBV15	-	TRBJ1-1	-	TGTGCCACCAGCGTAGGATGGACTGAAGCTTTCTTT	CATSVGWTEAFF
TRBV9	-	TRBJ2-3	once	TGTGCCTTTCCAGGGACAAGTACGCAGTATTTT	CAFPGTSTQYF
TRBV2	TRBD2	TRBJ2-7	-	TGTGCCAGCAGTGCAGGGACTAGCGGAACCTACGAGCAGTACTTC	CASSAGTSGTYEQYF
TRBV28	-	TRBJ2-1	-	TGTGCCAGCAGTTCTCGACTTCCTTACAATGAGCAGTTCTTC	CASSSRLPYNEQFF
TRBV7-2	TRBD1	TRBJ2-2	-	TGTGCCAGCAGCTTACAATCCACAGGGGTGGCCGGGGAGCTGTTTTTT	CASSLQSTGVAGELFF
TRBV2	-	TRBJ2-3	-	TGTGCCAGTTCCCGGGCAGATACGCAGTATTTT	CASSRADTQYF
TRBV4-2	TRBD2	TRBJ2-3	once	TGTGCCAGCAGCCAAGTCCAGCGGGACACAGATACGCAGTATTTT	CASSQVQRDTDTQYF
TRBV25-1	-	TRBJ1-2	-	TGTGCCAGCACCGCCTTAACACAGACCACTAACTATGGCTACACCTTC	CASTALTQTTNYGYTF